The 8 T cell receptor beta chains presented below share a single source sample, sequenced in a study of blood T cell repertoires in COVID-19. Sequencing was performed with immunoSEQ multiplex PCR; in TCRdb, only in-frame clones are kept and a portion is missing. The sample consists of 150,000 to 180,000 clones, approximately 80% of them appearing once. The sequenced material came from peripheral blood. The receptors were sampled from a man aged 55 to 70 with acute or convalescent COVID-19.

V is TRBV10-3 and J is TRBJ2-3; the match to TRBD1 covers 10 bases. The CDR3 sequence is 15 residues long. V lost 4 bases, J lost 2 bases, and 3 bases stayed unmatched. The germline gives CDR1 ENHRY, CDR2 SYGVKD. The CDR3 DNA reads as TGTGCCATCAGTGCGGGACAGGGGAACACAGATACGCAGTATTTT. Residues: CAISAGQGNTDTQYF.

This clone was counted once. This chain uses TRBV3-1 (or the pseudogene TRBV3-2) with TRBJ2-7; D uncertain. The CDR3 totals 13 residues. From germline, CDR1 is LGHDT and CDR2 YNNKEL (reference sequence). Trimming took off 1 base at V and 3 bases at J, with 7 bases between the two ends. The CDR3 nucleotides are TGTGCCAGCAGCCAAGGCACAAACTACGAGCAGTACTTC. It codes for CASSQGTNYEQYF.

The J gene is TRBJ1-5, the V gene TRBV14; 10 bases align to TRBD1. Germline CDR1 reads SGHDN; CDR2 reads FVKESK. V trimming: 4 bases; J trimming: 9 bases; junction bases outside the gene matches: 21. The CDR3 is 19 amino acids. The CDR3 spells CASSPRDRGHQPGSGPQHF. The DNA of the CDR3 is TGTGCCAGCAGCCCTAGGGACAGGGGCCACCAACCGGGATCGGGGCCCCAGCATTTT.

This chain uses TRBV19 with TRBJ2-3, with a possible D match to TRBD1 (5 bases). Between the trimmed V and J ends, which lost 6 bases and 8 bases, there was a span of 9 bases. The CDR3 consists of 11 residues. The germline CDR1 and CDR2 sequences are LNHDA and SQIVND (reference sequence). The CDR3 nucleotides read TGTGCCAGTAGCCAAAGGGGTACGCAGTATTTT. Translating it yields CASSQRGTQYF.

This clone was observed once. The chain carries TRBV7-2 and TRBJ2-7; D is uncertain. Germline-derived CDR1 and CDR2 are SGHTA and FQGNSA. V lost 3 bases and J 6 bases, leaving 12 bases between the germline ends. The CDR3 runs to 13 residues. The CDR3 bases are TGTGCCAGCAGCTTGGCCCTTACGGGCGAGCAGTACTTC. This gives the protein CASSLALTGEQYF.

The V call is TRBV7-8, the J call TRBJ1-6; D possibly corresponds to TRBD1 (5 bases). The CDR3 is made up of 16 amino acids. V was trimmed by 3 bases and J by 10 bases, leaving 19 bases between them. Germline CDR1 SGHVS, CDR2 FQNEAQ. Here the CDR3 reads CASSLGGLLGGSPLHF. For the CDR3, the DNA is TGTGCCAGCAGCTTGGGGGGATTATTAGGAGGATCACCCCTCCACTTT.

The chain couples TRBV2 to TRBJ2-5, with TRBD2 as a possible D gene (5 bases). Trimming pared 4 bases from V and 9 bases from J, leaving 12 bases between. CDR3 length equals 12 residues. The germline V gene has CDR1 SNHLY and CDR2 FYNNEI. CDR3 DNA: TGTGCCAGCAGTGGGGCGGAGGAGGCCCAGTACTTC. Translating it yields CASSGAEEAQYF.

The chain carries TRBV19 and TRBJ1-1; TRBD1 matches 8 bases. The CDR3 has 12 amino acids. In germline, CDR1 is LNHDA, CDR2 SQIVND (reference sequence). V shed 5 bases and J 11 bases; nucleotides not matched to a gene: 7. CDR3 DNA sequence: TGTGCCAGTAGTCCTAGGACAGGGTACGCTTTCTTT. It codes for CASSPRTGYAFF.